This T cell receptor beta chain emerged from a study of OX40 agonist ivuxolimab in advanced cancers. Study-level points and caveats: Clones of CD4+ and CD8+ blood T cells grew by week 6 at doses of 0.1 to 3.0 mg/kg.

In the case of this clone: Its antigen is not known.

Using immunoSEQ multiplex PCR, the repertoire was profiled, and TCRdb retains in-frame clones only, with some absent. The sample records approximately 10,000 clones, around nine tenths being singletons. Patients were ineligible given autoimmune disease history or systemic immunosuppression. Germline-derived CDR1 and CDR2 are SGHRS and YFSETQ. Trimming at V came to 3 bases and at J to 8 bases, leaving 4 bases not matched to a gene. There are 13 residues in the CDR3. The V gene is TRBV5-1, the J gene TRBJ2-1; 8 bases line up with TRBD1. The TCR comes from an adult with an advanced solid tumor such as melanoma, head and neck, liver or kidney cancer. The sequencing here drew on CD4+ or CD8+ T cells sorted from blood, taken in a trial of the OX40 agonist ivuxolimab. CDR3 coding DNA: TGCGCCAGCAGCTGGGGGACAGGCTATGAGCAGTTCTTC. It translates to CASSWGTGYEQFF.